A selection of T cell receptor beta chains follows, all from one sample in a study of shared clonotypes between healthy human individuals. Measured with immunoSEQ multiplex PCR; TCRdb has only the in-frame clones, and not every one. The sample has around 2,000,000 clones, over 85% seen once. Material for sequencing was naive CD8+ T cells sorted from blood. Receptors originate from a man aged 18 to 35 in good health. Each CDR3 is given with its conserved first and last residue. A D gene is named only where the DNA matches it firmly. Rows may omit the clone size; those that give it use once, few, many or a size class.

CDR3aa: CASSLVIPRGTYEQYF; CDR3nt: TGTGCCAGCAGTTTAGTAATTCCCCGGGGAACCTACGAGCAGTACTTC; d_gene: -; v_gene: TRBV27; abundance: -; j_gene: TRBJ2-7
CDR3aa: CASSQDQGLGEKLFF; CDR3nt: TGCGCCAGCAGCCAAGATCAGGGGCTGGGTGAAAAACTGTTTTTT; d_gene: -; v_gene: TRBV4-3; abundance: -; j_gene: TRBJ1-4
CDR3aa: CASSTGGVTEAFF; CDR3nt: TGTGCCAGCAGCACCGGGGGCGTCACTGAAGCTTTCTTT; d_gene: -; v_gene: TRBV9; abundance: -; j_gene: TRBJ1-1
CDR3aa: CASSITSGTRGNIQYF; CDR3nt: TGTGCCAGCAGTATTACCTCCGGGACCCGGGGGAACATTCAGTACTTC; d_gene: -; v_gene: TRBV27; abundance: -; j_gene: TRBJ2-4
CDR3aa: CASSLQVLGEAFF; CDR3nt: TGTGCCAGCAGCTTACAGGTTTTGGGGGAAGCTTTCTTT; d_gene: -; v_gene: TRBV11-2; abundance: -; j_gene: TRBJ1-1
CDR3aa: CASTNDAGGGQPQHF; CDR3nt: TGTGCCAGCACCAATGACGCTGGGGGCGGACAGCCCCAGCATTTT; d_gene: -; v_gene: TRBV5-8; abundance: -; j_gene: TRBJ1-5
CDR3aa: CASSSLTRAEQYF; CDR3nt: TGTGCCAGTAGTTCCCTCACCCGCGCGGAGCAGTACTTC; d_gene: -; v_gene: TRBV19; abundance: -; j_gene: TRBJ2-7
CDR3aa: CATSREAGPTYEQYF; CDR3nt: TGTGCCACCAGCAGAGAGGCGGGGCCGACCTACGAGCAGTACTTC; d_gene: -; v_gene: TRBV15; abundance: -; j_gene: TRBJ2-7
CDR3aa: CASTMIGELFF; CDR3nt: TGTGCCAGCACCATGATCGGGGAGCTGTTTTTT; d_gene: -; v_gene: TRBV11-2; abundance: -; j_gene: TRBJ2-2
CDR3aa: CASSSLDGVYEQYF; CDR3nt: TGTGCCAGCAGTTCATTAGACGGGGTCTACGAGCAGTACTTC; d_gene: -; v_gene: TRBV27; abundance: -; j_gene: TRBJ2-7
CDR3aa: CASSQEGAQYF; CDR3nt: TGCGCCAGCAGCCAAGAGGGCGCCCAGTACTTC; d_gene: -; v_gene: TRBV4-1; abundance: -; j_gene: TRBJ2-5
CDR3aa: CASSLVGAQANYGYTF; CDR3nt: TGTGCCAGCAGCTTAGTTGGGGCGCAAGCTAACTATGGCTACACCTTC; d_gene: -; v_gene: TRBV7-9; abundance: -; j_gene: TRBJ1-2
CDR3aa: CASRGQGATAFF; CDR3nt: TGTGCCAGCAGGGGACAGGGGGCAACGGCTTTCTTT; d_gene: TRBD1; v_gene: TRBV2; abundance: -; j_gene: TRBJ1-1
CDR3aa: CASSLFWQSADTQYF; CDR3nt: TGTGCCAGCAGCTTGTTTTGGCAGAGCGCAGATACGCAGTATTTT; d_gene: -; v_gene: TRBV5-6; abundance: -; j_gene: TRBJ2-3
CDR3aa: CASSPRTEGDTQYF; CDR3nt: TGTGCCAGCAGTCCCCGGACAGAGGGGGATACGCAGTATTTT; d_gene: -; v_gene: TRBV27; abundance: -; j_gene: TRBJ2-3
CDR3aa: CASSDPDRGWTGELFF; CDR3nt: TGTGCCAGCAGCGACCCGGACAGGGGGTGGACCGGGGAGCTGTTTTTT; d_gene: TRBD1; v_gene: TRBV9; abundance: once; j_gene: TRBJ2-2
CDR3aa: CASSERDFQETQYF; CDR3nt: TGTGCCAGTAGCGAACGGGACTTCCAAGAGACCCAGTACTTC; d_gene: -; v_gene: TRBV19; abundance: -; j_gene: TRBJ2-5
CDR3aa: CASSEVAVAGVYEQYF; CDR3nt: TGTGCCAGCAGTGAAGTCGCGGTAGCGGGAGTCTACGAGCAGTACTTC; d_gene: TRBD2; v_gene: TRBV6-1; abundance: -; j_gene: TRBJ2-7
CDR3aa: CASSLGAEGLEETQYF; CDR3nt: TGTGCCAGCAGCTTAGGTGCAGAGGGACTTGAAGAGACCCAGTACTTC; d_gene: -; v_gene: TRBV7-9; abundance: -; j_gene: TRBJ2-5
CDR3aa: CASSEWGGPLSGNTIYF; CDR3nt: TGTGCCAGCAGTGAATGGGGGGGCCCCCTCTCTGGAAACACCATATATTTT; d_gene: -; v_gene: TRBV6-1; abundance: -; j_gene: TRBJ1-3
CDR3aa: CASSPSPGQGSFEQYF; CDR3nt: TGTGCCAGCTCACCTAGTCCGGGACAAGGATCATTCGAGCAGTACTTC; d_gene: -; v_gene: TRBV18; abundance: -; j_gene: TRBJ2-7
CDR3aa: CASSLAPQGTNYGYTF; CDR3nt: TGTGCCAGCAGCTTGGCCCCCCAGGGTACGAACTATGGCTACACCTTC; d_gene: -; v_gene: TRBV5-4; abundance: -; j_gene: TRBJ1-2
CDR3aa: CASSIFETGTGDLSGANVLTF; CDR3nt: TGTGCCAGTAGTATTTTTGAGACGGGGACAGGGGACCTCTCTGGGGCCAACGTCCTGACTTTC; d_gene: TRBD1; v_gene: TRBV19; abundance: -; j_gene: TRBJ2-6
CDR3aa: CAWSVVGVGSPLHF; CDR3nt: TGTGCCTGGAGTGTAGTGGGCGTCGGTTCACCCCTCCACTTT; d_gene: -; v_gene: TRBV30; abundance: few; j_gene: TRBJ1-6
CDR3aa: CASSERKNTEAFF; CDR3nt: TGTGCCAGCAGTGAGAGGAAGAACACTGAAGCTTTCTTT; d_gene: -; v_gene: TRBV25-1; abundance: -; j_gene: TRBJ1-1
CDR3aa: CASSLRGSNYEQYF; CDR3nt: TGTGCCAGCAGTTTAAGGGGCTCAAACTACGAGCAGTACTTC; d_gene: -; v_gene: TRBV28; abundance: -; j_gene: TRBJ2-7
CDR3aa: CASTVLAEGYNEQFF; CDR3nt: TGTGCCAGCACCGTACTAGCGGAAGGCTACAATGAGCAGTTCTTC; d_gene: TRBD2; v_gene: TRBV7-2; abundance: -; j_gene: TRBJ2-1
CDR3aa: CASSSGLLYEQYF; CDR3nt: TGTGCCAGCAGCTCGGGACTACTCTACGAGCAGTACTTC; d_gene: TRBD2; v_gene: TRBV11-2; abundance: -; j_gene: TRBJ2-7
CDR3aa: CATGREVQETQYF; CDR3nt: TGTGCCACCGGCAGGGAGGTACAAGAGACCCAGTACTTC; d_gene: -; v_gene: TRBV11-2; abundance: -; j_gene: TRBJ2-5
CDR3aa: CASSDGGANTQYF; CDR3nt: TGTGCCAGCAGTGATGGAGGGGCCAATACGCAGTATTTT; d_gene: -; v_gene: TRBV2; abundance: -; j_gene: TRBJ2-3
CDR3aa: CASSQVPGQPIYEQYF; CDR3nt: TGCGCCAGCAGCCAAGTTCCGGGACAGCCCATCTACGAGCAGTACTTC; d_gene: TRBD1; v_gene: TRBV4-1; abundance: -; j_gene: TRBJ2-7
CDR3aa: CAWSPGATRYEQYF; CDR3nt: TGTGCCTGGAGTCCAGGTGCTACCCGCTACGAGCAGTACTTC; d_gene: -; v_gene: TRBV30; abundance: -; j_gene: TRBJ2-7
CDR3aa: CASSQDPFSGEQFF; CDR3nt: TGCGCCAGCAGCCAAGACCCTTTTAGTGGTGAGCAGTTCTTC; d_gene: -; v_gene: TRBV4-3; abundance: -; j_gene: TRBJ2-1
CDR3aa: CASSLAEAGERSYEQYF; CDR3nt: TGTGCCAGCAGTCTTGCGGAAGCGGGAGAAAGGTCCTACGAGCAGTACTTC; d_gene: TRBD2; v_gene: TRBV28; abundance: -; j_gene: TRBJ2-7
CDR3aa: CSVEARGTRGYEQYF; CDR3nt: TGCAGCGTTGAAGCTAGGGGCACTCGGGGCTACGAGCAGTACTTC; d_gene: -; v_gene: TRBV29-1; abundance: -; j_gene: TRBJ2-7
CDR3aa: CASSVSGSGGEQYF; CDR3nt: TGTGCCAGCAGCGTCAGTGGGAGCGGCGGGGAGCAGTACTTC; d_gene: -; v_gene: TRBV9; abundance: -; j_gene: TRBJ2-7
CDR3aa: CASSIGPGELFF; CDR3nt: TGTGCCAGTAGTATCGGTCCCGGGGAGCTGTTTTTT; d_gene: -; v_gene: TRBV19; abundance: few; j_gene: TRBJ2-2
CDR3aa: CASSLAAGDHEQYF; CDR3nt: TGTGCCAGCAGCTTGGCTGCAGGGGACCACGAGCAGTACTTC; d_gene: -; v_gene: TRBV5-6; abundance: -; j_gene: TRBJ2-7
CDR3aa: CASSQVVSFVPYGYTF; CDR3nt: TGCGCCAGCAGCCAGGTGGTATCGTTCGTACCCTATGGCTACACCTTC; d_gene: -; v_gene: TRBV4-3; abundance: -; j_gene: TRBJ1-2
CDR3aa: CASSESSGIGKNIQYF; CDR3nt: TGCGCCAGCAGTGAATCTAGCGGGATTGGCAAAAACATTCAGTACTTC; d_gene: TRBD2; v_gene: TRBV10-2; abundance: -; j_gene: TRBJ2-4
CDR3aa: CASSLGRQGRSNQPQHF; CDR3nt: TGTGCCAGCAGCTTGGGTCGACAGGGACGGAGCAATCAGCCCCAGCATTTT; d_gene: TRBD1; v_gene: TRBV5-5; abundance: -; j_gene: TRBJ1-5
CDR3aa: CASSLGTGSNQPQHF; CDR3nt: TGTGCCAGCAGCCTGGGGACAGGCAGCAATCAGCCCCAGCATTTT; d_gene: TRBD1; v_gene: TRBV5-4; abundance: few; j_gene: TRBJ1-5
CDR3aa: CASSDPDSYEQYF; CDR3nt: TGTGCCAGCAGTGACCCGGACTCCTACGAGCAGTACTTC; d_gene: -; v_gene: TRBV2; abundance: -; j_gene: TRBJ2-7
CDR3aa: CASSSDISGNTIYF; CDR3nt: TGTGCCAGCAGCTCCGATATCTCTGGAAACACCATATATTTT; d_gene: -; v_gene: TRBV13; abundance: -; j_gene: TRBJ1-3
CDR3aa: CASSPGASGSTDTQYF; CDR3nt: TGTGCCAGCAGCCCAGGGGCTAGCGGGAGCACAGATACGCAGTATTTT; d_gene: TRBD2; v_gene: TRBV7-2; abundance: -; j_gene: TRBJ2-3
CDR3aa: CASSPGNSGNTIYF; CDR3nt: TGTGCCAGCAGCCCGGGCAACTCTGGAAACACCATATATTTT; d_gene: -; v_gene: TRBV5-6; abundance: -; j_gene: TRBJ1-3
CDR3aa: CASRLRSTDTQYF; CDR3nt: TGCGCCAGCCGACTGCGGAGCACAGATACGCAGTATTTT; d_gene: -; v_gene: TRBV4-1; abundance: -; j_gene: TRBJ2-3